This T cell receptor (beta chain) was sequenced during a study of beta chain features in type 1 diabetes. As every portion of the isolated RNA was reverse transcribed, the sequencing read expressed TCRB transcripts. Libraries were prepared by immunoSEQ multiplex PCR; TCRdb keeps only in-frame clonotypes and omits some of them. The sample has under 550,000 clones; 11% are singletons. This clone was detected a few times. This CDR3 contains 14 residues. The trim removed 1 base at V and 7 bases at J, leaving 0 bases unmatched. Germline assignment: CDR1 SGHRS and CDR2 YFSETQ. The chain has TRBV5-1 and TRBJ2-1; 12 positions agree with TRBD2. The source material was naive CD4+ T cells from blood. The sequence was collected from a woman aged 18-29 years in good health. This chain's CDR3 is CASSLTSGGNEQFF. CDR3 in DNA: TGCGCCAGCAGCTTGACTAGCGGGGGGAATGAGCAGTTCTTC.